This T cell receptor beta chain was identified during a study of blood T cell repertoires in COVID-19. Study in general: Some COVID-19 samples were acute and others convalescent; all came from the United States, Italy and Spain. PBMCs, B-cell-depleted T cells, or T cells provided the cDNA or gDNA that made up the material.

Trimming stripped 0 bases from V and 1 base from J, with 19 bases between. The CDR3 sequence is 18 residues long. Germline-derived CDR1 and CDR2 are SGHNT and YYREEE (reference sequence). In the authors' workflow: The assay estimated nucleated cells by amplifying reference gene primers. Assay: immunoSEQ multiplex PCR; the TCRdb copy retains only in-frame clones and omits some. That table furnishes V, J and clone size, whereas the DNA furnished D and trimming. The data hold 35,000 to 50,000 clones, with 88% observed a single time. This receptor was identified in a human donor in a cohort sampled during active COVID-19. The chain is built from TRBV5-4 and TRBJ1-1; a weak D match, TRBD1 (5 bases). Sequenced input: peripheral blood. DNA for the CDR3: TGTGCCAGCAGCTTGGACGTTGGGGCAGCCGAACGGAACACTGAAGCTTTCTTT. This encodes CASSLDVGAAERNTEAFF. The full variable domain, with the rest looked up from reference TRBV5-4 and TRBJ1-1, is ETGVTQSPTHLIKTRGQQVTLRCSSQSGHNTVSWYQQALGQGPQFIFQYYREEENGRGNFPPRFSGLQFPNYSSELNVNALELDDSALYLCASSLDVGAAERNTEAFFGQGTRLTVV.